This is a list of T cell receptor beta chains from one sample in a study of T cell repertoires in cytomegalovirus infection. MiXCR, run by TCRdb on the reads, gives a single entry per CDR3 protein. The sample has about 770,000 distinct CDR3 sequences, 29% seen once; the top ten hold around 13%. Antigen specificity for these receptors is unknown. The starting material was cultured CD8+ T cells from PBMCs, obtained from culture after CMV antigen stimulation. The receptor source for this set is a human donor in good health (CMV status not recorded). Some clones in this sample may be carry-over from other donors' samples. Each CDR3 is given with its conserved first and last residue. The D gene is left open where the match is weak. Size values are once, few and many counts, or a class for expanded clones, and some rows have none.

cdr3_nt cdr3_aa v_call clone_size d_call j_call
TGTGCCAGCAGGGCGAGCGGGGCCCTCCCTCGTGATGAGCAGTTCTTC CASRASGALPRDEQFF TRBV6-5 . TRBD2 TRBJ2-1
TGTGCCAGCAGTTACAGTGGGGGCCGCCAAGAGACCCAGTACTTC CASSYSGGRQETQYF TRBV6-5 many . TRBJ2-5
TGTGCCAGCAGTTTAAGGGTTGCGAACACTGAAGCTTTCTTT CASSLRVANTEAFF TRBV28 once . TRBJ1-1
TGTGCCAGTAGTATTGCGGACAGGGCGGTGGAGCCCCAGCATTTT CASSIADRAVEPQHF TRBV19 . TRBD1 TRBJ1-5
TGTGCCAGCAGTGTGAGGAGCTCCTACAATGAGCAGTTCTTC CASSVRSSYNEQFF TRBV25-1 . . TRBJ2-1
TGTGCCAGCAGCCCACAGGGGGCGAATAAGAGCTATGGCTACACCTTC CASSPQGANKSYGYTF TRBV7-9 few TRBD1 TRBJ1-2
TGTGCCAGCATCCCGACAGGGTGGGACACCGGGGAGCTGTTTTTT CASIPTGWDTGELFF TRBV7-9 . TRBD1 TRBJ2-2
TGTGCCAGCAGCCAAGCAATAACAGGTGTTTATGAGCAGTTCTTC CASSQAITGVYEQFF TRBV4-2 . . TRBJ2-1
TGTGCCAGCACCCCCCGAATGGGGAGGGTAGCCGGGGAGCTGTTTTTT CASTPRMGRVAGELFF TRBV7-9 many TRBD2 TRBJ2-2
TGTGCCAGCTCACCAGAGCGGGGACCTAATGAAAAACTGTTTTTT CASSPERGPNEKLFF TRBV18 few . TRBJ1-4
TGTGCCAGCAGTTACGCCTTTTTGGGATTGAACACTGAAGCTTTCTTT CASSYAFLGLNTEAFF TRBV6-2/TRBV6-3 . . TRBJ1-1
TGTGCCAGCCGAACCCCAGGGTCTGGAAACACCATATATTTT CASRTPGSGNTIYF TRBV12-3/TRBV12-4 few . TRBJ1-3
TGTGCCAGCAGCGTGGGACAAATTAATCAGCCCCAGCATTTT CASSVGQINQPQHF TRBV7-2 many . TRBJ1-5
TGTGCCAGCAGCTTTTCGGGGGACTCTGGAAACACCATATATTTT CASSFSGDSGNTIYF TRBV7-9 . . TRBJ1-3
TGTGCCAGCAGTCGGGACGGTGAAGCTTTCTTT CASSRDGEAFF TRBV6-2/TRBV6-3 few . TRBJ1-1
TGCGCCAGCAGCCAAGAAGTGGGATCGGATACGCAGTATTTT CASSQEVGSDTQYF TRBV4-1 few . TRBJ2-3
TGTGCCAGCAGCCTCCGACAGGGCACGAAAGGCGAGACCCAGTACTTC CASSLRQGTKGETQYF TRBV7-2 . TRBD1 TRBJ2-5
TGCAGTGCCCTAGGACTAGCGGGGGGCCTTACCTTCACAGATACGCAGTATTTT CSALGLAGGLTFTDTQYF TRBV20-1 . TRBD2 TRBJ2-3
TGTGCCAGCAGTCCGGGACAAAACTACGAGCAGTACTTC CASSPGQNYEQYF TRBV12-3/TRBV12-4 . . TRBJ2-7
TGTGCCACCAGCACCCCATGGCCCGTGGAGACCCAGTACTTC CATSTPWPVETQYF TRBV15 . . TRBJ2-5
TGTGCCAGCAGTTCCCTGGGAGCGGGGGGGAACACCGGGGAGCTGTTTTTT CASSSLGAGGNTGELFF TRBV27 . TRBD2 TRBJ2-2
TGTGCCAGCAGCTTAGGGTCACAGGGAAGAACTGAAGCTTTCTTT CASSLGSQGRTEAFF TRBV7-2 many . TRBJ1-1
TGTGCCAGCAGTGACGTCCAGGGTTTGAACACTGAAGCTTTCTTT CASSDVQGLNTEAFF TRBV6-1 . . TRBJ1-1
TGTGCCAGCAGCTTTGGGCAGGGAATGTTCTTC CASSFGQGMFF TRBV5-5 few . TRBJ2-1
TGTGCCAGCAGTTTTGATCAGGTTGGGTACACTGAAGCTTTCTTT CASSFDQVGYTEAFF TRBV12-3/TRBV12-4 few . TRBJ1-1
TGCAGTGCTCGGGACAGAGATAATTCACCCCTCCACTTT CSARDRDNSPLHF TRBV20-1 . TRBD1 TRBJ1-6
TGTGCCAGCAGCTTAACGCTAGCGGGGCGTCCCACAGATACGCAGTATTTT CASSLTLAGRPTDTQYF TRBV7-9 few TRBD2 TRBJ2-3
TGTGCCAGTAGTCTAAGGGCACGGGGGGACACTGAAGCTTTCTTT CASSLRARGDTEAFF TRBV19 few . TRBJ1-1
TGTGCCAGCAGTCCACGCGGGGCAGGAACTGAAGCTTTCTTT CASSPRGAGTEAFF TRBV27 . . TRBJ1-1
TGTGCCAGCAGGATCACAGGGGGGAACACTGAAGCTTTCTTT CASRITGGNTEAFF TRBV27 . TRBD1 TRBJ1-1
TGCGCCAGCAGCCAAGATCCGGGGGGGAATGAAAAACTGTTTTTT CASSQDPGGNEKLFF TRBV4-1 . . TRBJ1-4
TGTGCCAGCAGTGCCCGGGACAGGGGAGTCAATGAGCAGTTCTTC CASSARDRGVNEQFF TRBV6-5 . TRBD1 TRBJ2-1
TGTGCCAGCAGTTTTAACAGGGGGGGTTCACCCCTCCACTTT CASSFNRGGSPLHF TRBV27 few TRBD1 TRBJ1-6
TGTGCCAGCTCACCACTGGAGACAGGGAACCACACTGAAGCTTTCTTT CASSPLETGNHTEAFF TRBV18 . TRBD1 TRBJ1-1
TGTGCCAGCAGCTTATCTGGGGGCGAGGGTCGAAACACCATATATTTT CASSLSGGEGRNTIYF TRBV7-9 few . TRBJ1-3
TGTGCCAGCAGTGCGTATATTAGCGGGGAGCTGTTTTTT CASSAYISGELFF TRBV25-1 . . TRBJ2-2
TGTGCCAGCAGTTACTCCGGGGTCACCGGGGAGCTGTTTTTT CASSYSGVTGELFF TRBV6-2/TRBV6-3 few . TRBJ2-2
TGTGCCAGCAGTCCCCGTCGGATGGGGGTTTCAGTGGTCCACGAGCAGTACTTC CASSPRRMGVSVVHEQYF TRBV12-3/TRBV12-4 few . TRBJ2-7
TGTGCCAGCAGAACCGGGGGACAGAGAACCGGGGAGCTGTTTTTT CASRTGGQRTGELFF TRBV11-3 . . TRBJ2-2
TGTGCCAGCAGCGTTAAAGGGACAGACACTGAAGCTTTCTTT CASSVKGTDTEAFF TRBV9 . TRBD1 TRBJ1-1
TGTGCCAGCAGTTATCCGGGACACCTCAATGAGCAGTTCTTC CASSYPGHLNEQFF TRBV6-1 few . TRBJ2-1
TGTGCCAGCAGTCAAGAGGGGGCCCCCAACTACGAGCAGTACTTC CASSQEGAPNYEQYF TRBV7-2 many TRBD1 TRBJ2-7
TGTGCCAGCAGCACAACCCTGGATGGCTACACCTTC CASSTTLDGYTF TRBV5-8 . . TRBJ1-2
TGTGCCAGCAGTTTATTCGGGGCCACCACAGATACGCAGTATTTT CASSLFGATTDTQYF TRBV27 . . TRBJ2-3
TGTGCCAGCAGCTTGGTAGCGGGAATGGACGTTGGAGAGACCCAGTACTTC CASSLVAGMDVGETQYF TRBV5-6 few TRBD2 TRBJ2-5
TGTGCCAGCAGCTTAGTGAGGGCTAGCGGGGGGGCCGGGGATACGCAGTATTTT CASSLVRASGGAGDTQYF TRBV7-2 many TRBD2 TRBJ2-3
TGTGCCAGCAGTTACAAGGTTTATAGCAATCAGCCCCAGCATTTT CASSYKVYSNQPQHF TRBV6-2/TRBV6-3 few . TRBJ1-5
TGTGCCAGCCGGGACAGGGTCTTTATCGGAGGCTACACCTTC CASRDRVFIGGYTF TRBV6-5 few TRBD1 TRBJ1-2
TGTGCCAGCAGTCTTGGGTTTGTCTCAAGTGAAGAGACCCAGTACTTC CASSLGFVSSEETQYF TRBV6-2/TRBV6-3 . . TRBJ2-5
TGTGCCAGCAGTTTGATGCCCCAGGCGCCCCAGCATTTT CASSLMPQAPQHF TRBV27 . . TRBJ1-5
TGTGCCAGCAGCCGCGGGACAGCAATTGAAGCTTTCTTT CASSRGTAIEAFF TRBV7-3 . TRBD1 TRBJ1-1
TGCGCCAGCAGCCGATACCAGACAGAGCCTAACTATGGCTACACCTTC CASSRYQTEPNYGYTF TRBV5-1 . . TRBJ1-2
TGCGCCAGCAGCCAAGATTTCGTAGCTTTCTTT CASSQDFVAFF TRBV4-1 . . TRBJ1-1